One and the same sample provided the 6 T cell receptor beta chains below, sequenced in a study of T cell changes during pregnancy in multiple sclerosis. The table came from immunoSEQ multiplex PCR; TCRdb's copy has only in-frame clones and leaves some out. Found here are some 39,000 clones, approximately 92% of them singletons; the top ten hold over 0.95%. The sample consisted of PBMCs (not recorded whether the cells were cultured). The source is a female donor with multiple sclerosis, enrolled in a pregnancy study.

The chain joins TRBV4-3 to TRBJ1-3; D ambiguous. V lost 0 bases, J lost 4 bases, and 10 bases lay in between. The CDR3 consists of 15 residues. Germline lookup yields CDR1 LGHNA and CDR2 YSLEER. CDR3 in DNA: TGCGCCAGCAGCCAAGATTTTCAGGAAGGAAACACCATATATTTT. This sequence encodes CASSQDFQEGNTIYF.

CDR3 in amino acids: CASSRDRGSSGYTF. CDR3 bases: TGTGCCAGCAGCCGGGACAGGGGTTCAAGTGGCTACACCTTC. V gene TRBV7-9 combines with J gene TRBJ1-2, with TRBD1 matching 10 bases. This CDR3 region has 14 residues. V shed 5 bases, J shed 7 bases, and the junction held 7 bases outside the gene matches. Per germline, CDR1 SEHNR and CDR2 FQNEAQ (reference sequence).

The chain couples TRBV6-7 to TRBJ1-2; a possible D gene is TRBD1 (6 bases). TRBV6-7 qualifies as an ORF whose function is uncertain. V lost 6 bases, J lost 2 bases, and 13 bases lay in between. This CDR3 has 14 amino acids. CDR3 protein: CASRGWDTNYGYTF. The CDR3 coding sequence is TGTGCCAGCAGGGGGTGGGACACGAACTATGGCTACACCTTC.

The chain carries TRBV19 and TRBJ2-5, with 10 nucleotides matching TRBD2. The CDR3 spans 14 residues. Trimming cost V 6 bases and J 5 bases; bases outside gene matches: 6. Germline V CDR1 and CDR2: LNHDA, SQIVND (reference sequence). As DNA, the CDR3 is TGTGCCAGTAGCAGCGGGAGGGCCGGGGAGACCCAGTACTTC. This translates into CASSSGRAGETQYF.

The genes are TRBV5-1 and TRBJ1-5, with a tentative D call TRBD1 (6 bases). V was shortened by 0 bases and J by 2 bases, with 12 bases between the two germline ends. Germline CDR1 is SGHRS and CDR2 is YFSETQ. The CDR3 runs to 16 residues. The chain's CDR3 is CASSLEGQTGNQPQHF. CDR3 coding DNA: TGCGCCAGCAGCTTGGAAGGACAGACTGGCAATCAGCCCCAGCATTTT.

V and J are TRBV27 and TRBJ2-7; D gene unclear. The V end lost 5 bases, the J end lost 6 bases, and 17 bases lay between the germline ends. Germline CDR1 reads MNHEY; CDR2 reads SMNVEV (reference sequence). The CDR3 runs to 14 residues. The CDR3: CASSDSILSPEQYF. The CDR3 DNA sequence: TGTGCCAGCAGTGACTCAATTCTAAGTCCCGAGCAGTACTTC.